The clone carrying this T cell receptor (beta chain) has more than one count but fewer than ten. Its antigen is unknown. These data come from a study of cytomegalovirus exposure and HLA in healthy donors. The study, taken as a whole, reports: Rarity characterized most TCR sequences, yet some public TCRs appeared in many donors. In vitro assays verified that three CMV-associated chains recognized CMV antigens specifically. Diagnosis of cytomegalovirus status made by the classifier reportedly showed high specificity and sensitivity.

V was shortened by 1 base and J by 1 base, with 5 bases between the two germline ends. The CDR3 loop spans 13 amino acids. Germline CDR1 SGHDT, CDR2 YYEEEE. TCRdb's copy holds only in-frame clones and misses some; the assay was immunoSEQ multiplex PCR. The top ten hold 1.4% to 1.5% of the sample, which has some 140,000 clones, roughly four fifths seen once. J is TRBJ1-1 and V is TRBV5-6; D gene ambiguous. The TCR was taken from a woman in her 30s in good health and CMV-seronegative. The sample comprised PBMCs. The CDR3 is CASSLRGNTEAFF. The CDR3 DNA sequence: TGTGCCAGCAGCTTGCGAGGGAACACTGAAGCTTTCTTT.